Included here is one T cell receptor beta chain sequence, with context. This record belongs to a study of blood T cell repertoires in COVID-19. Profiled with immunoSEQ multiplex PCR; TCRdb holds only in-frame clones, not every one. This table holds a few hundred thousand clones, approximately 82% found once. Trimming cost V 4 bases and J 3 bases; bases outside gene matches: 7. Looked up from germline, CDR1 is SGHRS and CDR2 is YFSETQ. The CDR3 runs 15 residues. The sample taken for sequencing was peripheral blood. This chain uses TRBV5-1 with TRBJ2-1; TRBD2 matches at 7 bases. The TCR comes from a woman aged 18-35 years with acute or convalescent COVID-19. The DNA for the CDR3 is TGCGCCAGCAGCGGTAGCGGGTTGGACTACAATGAGCAGTTCTTC. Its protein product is CASSGSGLDYNEQFF.